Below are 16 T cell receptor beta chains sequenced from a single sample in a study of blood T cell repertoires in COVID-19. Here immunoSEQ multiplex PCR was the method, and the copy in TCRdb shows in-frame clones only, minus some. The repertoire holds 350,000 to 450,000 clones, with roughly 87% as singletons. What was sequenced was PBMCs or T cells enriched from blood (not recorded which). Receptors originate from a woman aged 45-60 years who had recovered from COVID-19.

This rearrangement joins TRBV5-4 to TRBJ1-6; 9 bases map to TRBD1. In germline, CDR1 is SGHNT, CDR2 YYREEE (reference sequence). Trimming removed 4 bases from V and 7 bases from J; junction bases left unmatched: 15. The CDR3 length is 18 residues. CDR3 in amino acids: CASSRRNGADRGNSPLHF. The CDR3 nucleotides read TGTGCCAGCAGCAGGAGGAATGGGGCGGACAGGGGCAATTCACCCCTCCACTTT. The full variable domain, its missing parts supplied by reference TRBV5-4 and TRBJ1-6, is ETGVTQSPTHLIKTRGQQVTLRCSSQSGHNTVSWYQQALGQGPQFIFQYYREEENGRGNFPPRFSGLQFPNYSSELNVNALELDDSALYLCASSRRNGADRGNSPLHFGNGTRLTVT.

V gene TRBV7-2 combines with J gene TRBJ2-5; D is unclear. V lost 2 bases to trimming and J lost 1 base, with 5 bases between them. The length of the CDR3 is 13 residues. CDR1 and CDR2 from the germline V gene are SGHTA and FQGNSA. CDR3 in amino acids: CASSLIGQETQYF. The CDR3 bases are TGTGCCAGCAGCTTAATCGGCCAAGAGACCCAGTACTTC.

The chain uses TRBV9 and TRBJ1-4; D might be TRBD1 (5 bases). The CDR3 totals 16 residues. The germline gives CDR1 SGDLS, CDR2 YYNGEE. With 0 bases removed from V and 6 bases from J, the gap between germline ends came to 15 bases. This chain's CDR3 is CASSVGGWGLDEKLFF. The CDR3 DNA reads TGTGCCAGCAGCGTAGGGGGATGGGGCCTGGATGAAAAACTGTTTTTT.

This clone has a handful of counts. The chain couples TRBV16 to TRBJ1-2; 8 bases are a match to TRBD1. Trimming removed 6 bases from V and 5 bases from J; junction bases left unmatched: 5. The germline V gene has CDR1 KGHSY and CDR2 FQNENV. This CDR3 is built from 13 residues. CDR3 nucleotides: TGTGCCAGCAGACAGGGACAGGTTTATGGCTACACCTTC. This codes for CASRQGQVYGYTF. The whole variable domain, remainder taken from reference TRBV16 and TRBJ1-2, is GEEVAQTPKHLVRGEGQKAKLYCAPIKGHSYVFWYQQVLKNEFKFLISFQNENVFDETGMPKERFSAKCLPNSPCSLEIQATKLEDSAVYFCASRQGQVYGYTFGSGTRLTVV.

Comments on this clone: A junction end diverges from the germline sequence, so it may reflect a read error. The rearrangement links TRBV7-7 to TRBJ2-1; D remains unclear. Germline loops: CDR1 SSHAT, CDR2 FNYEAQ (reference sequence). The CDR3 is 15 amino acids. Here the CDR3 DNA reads TGTGCTAGCAGCTTAGACCCCAGGCCCTACAATGAGCAGTTCTTC. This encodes CASSLDPRPYNEQFF.

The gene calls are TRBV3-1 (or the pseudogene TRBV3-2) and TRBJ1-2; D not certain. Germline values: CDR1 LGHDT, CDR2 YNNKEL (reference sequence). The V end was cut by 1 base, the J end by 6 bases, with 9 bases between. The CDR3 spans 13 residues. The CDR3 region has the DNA TGTGCCAGCAGCCAAGCCAGTCTGGATGGCTACACCTTC. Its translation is CASSQASLDGYTF.

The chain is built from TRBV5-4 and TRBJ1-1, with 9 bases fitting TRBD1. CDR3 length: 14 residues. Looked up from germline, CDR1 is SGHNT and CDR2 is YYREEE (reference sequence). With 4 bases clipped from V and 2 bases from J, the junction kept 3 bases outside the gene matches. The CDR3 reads CASSRDRDNTEAFF. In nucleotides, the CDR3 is TGTGCCAGCAGCAGGGACAGGGACAACACTGAAGCTTTCTTT.

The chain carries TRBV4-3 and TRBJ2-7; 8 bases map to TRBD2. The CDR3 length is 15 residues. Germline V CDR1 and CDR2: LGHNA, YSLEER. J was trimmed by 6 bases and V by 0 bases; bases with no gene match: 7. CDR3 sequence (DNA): TGCGCCAGCAGCCAAGAATCCAGCGGGGGCGGCGAGCAGTACTTC. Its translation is CASSQESSGGGEQYF.

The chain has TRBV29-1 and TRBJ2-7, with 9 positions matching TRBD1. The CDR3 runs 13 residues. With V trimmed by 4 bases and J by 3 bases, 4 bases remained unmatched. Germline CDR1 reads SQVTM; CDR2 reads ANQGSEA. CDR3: CSVGQGGNYEQYF. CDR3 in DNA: TGCAGCGTTGGACAGGGGGGAAACTACGAGCAGTACTTC.

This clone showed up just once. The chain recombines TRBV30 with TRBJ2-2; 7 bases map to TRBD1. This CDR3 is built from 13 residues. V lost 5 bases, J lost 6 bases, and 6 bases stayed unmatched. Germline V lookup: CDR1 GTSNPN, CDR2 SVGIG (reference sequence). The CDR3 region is CAWGSGGAGELFF. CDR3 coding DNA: TGTGCCTGGGGGTCAGGGGGTGCCGGGGAGCTGTTTTTT.

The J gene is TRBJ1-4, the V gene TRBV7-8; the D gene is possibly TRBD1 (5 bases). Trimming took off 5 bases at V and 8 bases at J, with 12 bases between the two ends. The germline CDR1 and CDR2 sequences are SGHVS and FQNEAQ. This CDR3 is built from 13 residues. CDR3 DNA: TGTGCCAGCAGCCTTGGACAAGGAGAAAAACTGTTTTTT. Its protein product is CASSLGQGEKLFF.

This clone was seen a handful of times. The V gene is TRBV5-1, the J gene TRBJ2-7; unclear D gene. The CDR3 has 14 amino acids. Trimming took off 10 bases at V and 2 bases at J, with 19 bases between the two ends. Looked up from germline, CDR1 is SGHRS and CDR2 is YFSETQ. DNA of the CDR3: TGCGCCTCCTCCCCTGACTTCACAACCTACGAGCAGTACTTC. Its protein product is CASSPDFTTYEQYF. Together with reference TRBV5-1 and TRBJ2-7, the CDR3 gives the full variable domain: KAGVTQTPRYLIKTRGQQVTLSCSPISGHRSVSWYQQTPGQGLQFLFEYFSETQRNKGNFPGRFSGRQFSNSRSEMNVSTLELGDSALYLCASSPDFTTYEQYFGPGTRLTVT.

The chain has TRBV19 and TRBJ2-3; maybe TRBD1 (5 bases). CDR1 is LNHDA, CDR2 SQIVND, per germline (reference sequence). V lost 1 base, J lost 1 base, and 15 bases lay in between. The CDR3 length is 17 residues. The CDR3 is CASSIALGGAGTDTQYF. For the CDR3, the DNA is TGTGCCAGTAGTATAGCTTTGGGTGGGGCTGGCACAGATACGCAGTATTTT.

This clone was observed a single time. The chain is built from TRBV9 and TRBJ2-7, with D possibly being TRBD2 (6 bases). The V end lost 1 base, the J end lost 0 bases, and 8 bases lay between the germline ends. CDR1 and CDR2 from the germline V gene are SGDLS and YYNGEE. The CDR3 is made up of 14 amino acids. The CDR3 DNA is TGTGCCAGCAGCGTACGACTAGACTCCTACGAGCAGTACTTC. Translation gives CASSVRLDSYEQYF.

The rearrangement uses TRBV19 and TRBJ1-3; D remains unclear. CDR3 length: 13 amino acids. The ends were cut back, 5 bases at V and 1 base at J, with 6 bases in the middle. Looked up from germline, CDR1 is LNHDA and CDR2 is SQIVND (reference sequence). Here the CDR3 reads CASSVQSGNTIYF. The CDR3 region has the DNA TGTGCCAGTAGTGTTCAATCTGGAAACACCATATATTTT.

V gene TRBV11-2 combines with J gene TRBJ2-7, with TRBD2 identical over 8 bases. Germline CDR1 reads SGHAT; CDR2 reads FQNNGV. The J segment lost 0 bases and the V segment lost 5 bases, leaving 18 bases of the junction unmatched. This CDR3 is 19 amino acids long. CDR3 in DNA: TGTGCCAGCAGCGGGAGCCGGGCTAGCGGGTGGATTAGCTCCTACGAGCAGTACTTC. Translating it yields CASSGSRASGWISSYEQYF.